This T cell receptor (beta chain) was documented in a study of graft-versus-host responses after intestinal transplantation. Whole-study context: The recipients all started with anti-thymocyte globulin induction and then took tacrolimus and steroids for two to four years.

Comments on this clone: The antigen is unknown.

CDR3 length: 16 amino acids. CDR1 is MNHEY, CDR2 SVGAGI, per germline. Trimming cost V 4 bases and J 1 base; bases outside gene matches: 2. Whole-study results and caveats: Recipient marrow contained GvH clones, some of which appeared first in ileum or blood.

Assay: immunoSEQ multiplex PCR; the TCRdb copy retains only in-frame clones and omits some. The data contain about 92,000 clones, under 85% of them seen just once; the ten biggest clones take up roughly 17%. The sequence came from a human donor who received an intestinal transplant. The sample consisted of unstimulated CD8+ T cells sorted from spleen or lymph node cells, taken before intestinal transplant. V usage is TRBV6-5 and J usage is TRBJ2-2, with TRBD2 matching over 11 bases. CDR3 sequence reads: CASSSSGGKNTGELFF. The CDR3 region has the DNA TGTGCCAGCAGTTCTAGCGGGGGGAAGAACACCGGGGAGCTGTTTTTT.